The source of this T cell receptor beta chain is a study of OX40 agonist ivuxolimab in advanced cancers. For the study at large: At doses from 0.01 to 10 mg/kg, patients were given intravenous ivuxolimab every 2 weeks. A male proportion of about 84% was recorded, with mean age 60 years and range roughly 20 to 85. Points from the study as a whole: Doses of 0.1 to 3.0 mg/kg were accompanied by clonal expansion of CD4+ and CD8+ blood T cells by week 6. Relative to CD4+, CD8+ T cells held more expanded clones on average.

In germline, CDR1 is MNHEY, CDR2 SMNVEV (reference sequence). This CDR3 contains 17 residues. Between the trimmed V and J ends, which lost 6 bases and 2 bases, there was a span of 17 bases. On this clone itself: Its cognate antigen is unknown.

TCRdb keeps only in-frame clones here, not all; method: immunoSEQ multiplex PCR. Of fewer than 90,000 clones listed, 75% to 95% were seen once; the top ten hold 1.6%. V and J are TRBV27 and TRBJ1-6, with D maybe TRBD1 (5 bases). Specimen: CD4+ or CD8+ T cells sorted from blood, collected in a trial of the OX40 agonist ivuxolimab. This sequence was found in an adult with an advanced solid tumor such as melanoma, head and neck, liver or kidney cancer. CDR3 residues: CASSPQMGGTYNSPLHF. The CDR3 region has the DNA TGTGCCAGCAGCCCGCAGATGGGGGGGACCTATAATTCACCCCTCCACTTT.